A selection of T cell receptor beta chains follows, all from one sample in a study of post-analysis software for immune sequencing data. Each CDR3 protein gets one entry after TCRdb re-called the PCR reads with MiXCR. The sample has roughly 800,000 distinct CDR3 sequences; 53% are singletons. Material for sequencing was blood. The receptor set was obtained from a girl under 18 with multiple sclerosis. CDR3s leave out the opening cysteine and the closing phenylalanine or tryptophan.

>TRBV7-8
ASSLKGNSYEQY
>TRBV7-9
ASSSPAVTNYGYT
>TRBV20-1
SASHRAPNEQF
>TRBV4-2
ASRPSGSYNEQF
>TRBV12-3/TRBV12-4
ASSSLGTPSSYNEQF
>TRBV12-3/TRBV12-4
ASSLSRPETQY
>TRBV5-1
ASRGTLFGANVLT
>TRBV29-1
SVGGFSYNEQF
>TRBV20-1
SALAGGLSETQY
>TRBV10-3
AISAPELAAFDNEQF
>TRBV18
ASSPPTGISEQY
>TRBV29-1
SPTTAFEAF
>TRBV5-1
ASSLGGTAGPYNEQF
>TRBV9
ASSVGASGKETQY
>TRBV7-8
ASSLGGTLNHEQY
>TRBV6-6
ASSSKTGYPTREY
>TRBV20-1
SARVFRGGGGAICEQY
>TRBV12-3/TRBV12-4
ASSPGRYYGYT
>TRBV29-1
SVCGSMNTEAF
>TRBV12-3/TRBV12-4
ASSFQGMGTEAF
>TRBV4-1
ASSQPRDRSSGYT
>TRBV12-3/TRBV12-4
ASSFTGRQETQY
>TRBV12-3/TRBV12-4
ASSYIPGQGRYGYT
>TRBV5-1
ASSPGTTHYGYT
>TRBV2
ASSEQGGANVLT
>TRBV4-2
ASSQEYGSDTQY